The rows below give T cell receptor beta chains drawn from one sample of a study of vaccination and CD4 T cells after COVID-19. Their cognate antigens are unknown. A single record per CDR3 protein comes from TCRdb applying MiXCR to the PCR reads. The table lists roughly 14,000 distinct CDR3 sequences, roughly 29% of them singletons, with 15% to 20% in the top ten. The material was CD4+ T cells from blood, cultured in vitro, obtained before SARS-CoV-2 vaccination. The receptors here all came from a human donor who received a COVID-19 vaccine. Both conserved end residues are part of each CDR3. D genes are given only for firm matches. Expanded clones get a size class; other rows say once, few or many, or leave the size out.

V gene,clone size,J gene,D gene,CDR3 protein,CDR3 DNA
TRBV19,-,TRBJ2-5,-,CASSISSAETQYF,TGTGCCAGTAGTATTTCTAGCGCGGAGACCCAGTACTTC
TRBV2,few,TRBJ2-2,TRBD1,CATANRGQDTGELFF,TGTGCCACCGCGAACAGGGGGCAGGACACCGGGGAGCTGTTTTTT
TRBV12-1,-,TRBJ1-3,-,CASSTRDADSGNTIYF,TGTGCCAGCAGCACCCGGGACGCAGACTCTGGAAACACCATATATTTT
TRBV19,few,TRBJ1-2,TRBD1,CASSVRGLTPLYGYTF,TGTGCCAGTAGTGTCAGGGGGCTCACGCCCCTCTATGGCTACACCTTC
TRBV5-1,-,TRBJ2-3,TRBD2,CASSHYSGGTDTQYF,TGCGCCAGCAGCCACTATAGCGGGGGCACAGATACGCAGTATTTT
TRBV12-3/TRBV12-4,-,TRBJ1-6,-,CASSSSGSPLHF,TGTGCCAGCAGTTCAAGTGGTTCACCCCTCCACTTT
TRBV27,few,TRBJ1-6,-,CASSLRTTNSPLHF,TGTGCCAGCAGTTTGAGGACAACTAATTCACCCCTCCACTTT
TRBV5-1,-,TRBJ1-2,-,CASSLKGDGYGYTF,TGCGCCAGCAGCTTGAAAGGGGACGGCTATGGCTACACCTTC
TRBV2,-,TRBJ2-7,-,CASSVSGRQGTYEQYF,TGTGCCAGCAGTGTTAGTGGTCGGCAGGGCACCTACGAGCAGTACTTC
TRBV5-5,-,TRBJ2-6,-,CASSLAPSSGANVLTF,TGTGCCAGCAGCTTGGCCCCCAGCTCTGGGGCCAACGTCCTGACTTTC
TRBV12-3/TRBV12-4,-,TRBJ2-7,-,CASSSPRGDSYEQYF,TGTGCCAGCAGTTCCCCAAGGGGGGACTCCTACGAGCAGTACTTC
TRBV9,-,TRBJ2-2,-,CASSTGTGGVGELFF,TGTGCCAGCAGCACGGGAACAGGGGGGGTCGGGGAGCTGTTTTTT
TRBV11-3,-,TRBJ2-1,-,CASSLTPYHDREVPNSYNEQFF,TGTGCCAGCAGCTTAACGCCCTACCACGACAGGGAGGTCCCTAACTCCTACAATGAGCAGTTCTTC
TRBV6-5,few,TRBJ2-5,TRBD1,CASSYSGTGISETQYF,TGTGCCAGCAGTTACTCGGGGACAGGGATATCAGAGACCCAGTACTTC